This T cell receptor (beta chain) stems from a study of T-cell reconstitution after alpha-beta-depleted transplantation in children. It was with unique molecular identifiers that the TCRbeta library was prepared. Each CDR3 protein is one row after TCRdb ran MiXCR on the PCR reads. The data show roughly 100,000 distinct CDR3 sequences, approximately 8.4% seen once. This clonotype was seen at least ten times. There are 14 residues in the CDR3. The germline V gene has CDR1 SGHRS and CDR2 YFSETQ. V dropped 0 bases and J dropped 0 bases, with 7 bases sitting between them. The chain recombines TRBV5-1 with TRBJ2-7; unclear D gene. The source of this sequence is a human donor who donated a stem cell graft to a child with congenital amegakaryocytic thrombocytopenia. Source: PBMCs from the stem cell graft donor, taken from the stem cell graft. The CDR3: CASSLGDFSYEQYF. Here the CDR3 DNA reads TGCGCCAGCAGCTTGGGAGACTTCTCCTACGAGCAGTACTTC.